One sample yielded the 17 T cell receptor beta chains listed below, sequenced in a study of cytomegalovirus exposure and HLA in healthy donors. Generated by immunoSEQ multiplex PCR, the TCRdb table keeps only in-frame clones and is missing some. The profile shows about 200,000 clones, about 81% of them singletons. The sample was PBMCs. These TCRs come from a woman aged 25 to 39 in good health and CMV-seronegative.

CDR3 sequence: CASSLGLAGPSTDTQYF. The CDR3 nucleotides are TGTGCCAGCAGCTTGGGACTAGCGGGACCTAGCACAGATACGCAGTATTTT. The chain uses TRBV5-8 and TRBJ2-3, with 11 nucleotides matching TRBD2. J gave up 0 bases and V 0 bases, and 3 bases lay outside the gene matches. The CDR3 runs to 17 residues. CDR1 is SGHTS and CDR2 is YDEGEE in the germline V gene.

This rearrangement joins TRBV5-4 to TRBJ2-2; weak D call: TRBD2 (6 bases). This CDR3 comprises 15 residues. Looked up from germline, CDR1 is SGHNT and CDR2 is YYREEE (reference sequence). V lost 3 bases and J lost 6, with 15 bases in between. The CDR3 protein is CASSSVGGKPGELFF. CDR3 nucleotide sequence: TGTGCCAGCAGCTCGGTGGGGGGAAAGCCCGGGGAGCTGTTTTTT.

Of note for this clone: The sample has other DNA sequences that encode this CDR3 too. Written as DNA, the CDR3 is TGTGCCAGCAGCTTAGCGACGTCAGGGGGCCTCTACGAGCAGTACTTC. Amino acids: CASSLATSGGLYEQYF. The V gene is TRBV7-2, the J gene TRBJ2-7; 8 positions agree with TRBD1. The trim removed 0 bases at V and 3 bases at J, leaving 7 bases unmatched. Per germline, CDR1 SGHTA and CDR2 FQGNSA. The length of the CDR3 is 16 residues. Full variable domain (outside the CDR3, taken from reference TRBV7-2 and TRBJ2-7): GAGVSQSPSNKVTEKGKDVELRCDPISGHTALYWYRQSLGQGLEFLIYFQGNSAPDKSGLPSDRFSAERTGGSVSTLTIQRTQQEDSAVYLCASSLATSGGLYEQYFGPGTRLTVT.

J is TRBJ1-5 and V is TRBV2, with a weak D call TRBD1 (5 bases). The V gene lost 3 bases and the J gene lost 4 bases, with 7 bases spanning the gap. CDR3 length equals 13 residues. CDR1 SNHLY and CDR2 FYNNEI come from the germline V gene. The CDR3 nucleotides are TGTGCCAGCAGTGACTCAGGGAATCAGCCCCAGCATTTT. Translated, it gives CASSDSGNQPQHF.

V usage is TRBV5-4 and J usage is TRBJ2-5; D is unresolved. V was pared by 0 bases and J by 4 bases, with 13 bases between. The CDR3 has 15 residues. Germline CDR1 SGHNT, CDR2 YYREEE (reference sequence). The CDR3 DNA reads as TGTGCCAGCAGCTTGGATGGTGTTCCGGGAGAGACCCAGTACTTC. This codes for CASSLDGVPGETQYF.

This chain connects TRBV10-3 to TRBJ2-7; 11 nucleotides agree with TRBD2. The trim removed 0 bases at V and 3 bases at J, leaving 1 base unmatched. This CDR3 has 15 residues. Germline V gives CDR1 ENHRY, CDR2 SYGVKD. Here the CDR3 DNA reads TGTGCCATCAGTGAGTCGACTAGCGGGAACTACGAGCAGTACTTC. Protein sequence: CAISESTSGNYEQYF.

The chain uses TRBV5-1 and TRBJ2-2; TRBD1 agrees at 7 bases. CDR3 length: 14 amino acids. V gave up 5 bases and J gave up 4 bases; unmatched junction bases: 5. CDR1 and CDR2 (germline): SGHRS, YFSETQ. CDR3 sequence: CASSRDSFTGELFF. In DNA, the CDR3 is TGCGCCAGCAGTCGGGACAGCTTCACCGGGGAGCTGTTTTTT.

In its sample, this clone was seen many times. The rearrangement links TRBV7-9 to TRBJ2-3; 8 bases map to TRBD2. This CDR3 is built from 17 residues. V shed 5 bases and J 0 bases; nucleotides not matched to a gene: 10. The germline gives CDR1 SEHNR, CDR2 FQNEAQ (reference sequence). The DNA of the CDR3 is TGTGCCAGCAGCCACGGGAGGGCAGGGGATAGCACAGATACGCAGTATTTT. This encodes CASSHGRAGDSTDTQYF.

This sequence joins TRBV19 and TRBJ2-7; the D gene is possibly TRBD1 (5 bases). V dropped 1 base and J dropped 4 bases, with 14 bases sitting between them. CDR1 is LNHDA and CDR2 is SQIVND in the germline V gene (reference sequence). The CDR3 is 15 amino acids. The DNA for the CDR3 is TGTGCCAGTAGTATAGGAGCGACAGCAATTTACGAGCAGTACTTC. Translation: CASSIGATAIYEQYF.

The rearrangement joins TRBV11-2 to TRBJ2-1, with 15 nucleotides matching TRBD2. The CDR3 has 16 residues. Trimming took 5 bases from V and 8 from J; bases not matched to a gene: 7. Per germline, CDR1 SGHAT and CDR2 FQNNGV. CDR3 DNA sequence: TGTGCCAGCAGCCCGCGGACTAGCGGGGGGGCATATGAGCAGTTCTTC. Encoded protein: CASSPRTSGGAYEQFF.

CDR3 coding DNA: TGTGCCAGCAGTGACTGGGGGAGGGCTTACAATGAGCAGTTCTTC. As protein: CASSDWGRAYNEQFF. The rearrangement links TRBV2 to TRBJ2-1, with 7 bases matching TRBD2. Germline-derived CDR1 and CDR2 are SNHLY and FYNNEI. CDR3 length equals 15 residues. Unmatched junction bases numbered 6, after V lost 3 bases and J lost 4 bases.

CDR3 DNA: TGTGCCAGCAGCTTAGTAGGACAGGGGGGTTCTGAAGCTTTCTTT. It encodes CASSLVGQGGSEAFF. The chain carries TRBV7-9 and TRBJ1-1, with 10 bases fitting TRBD1. V was pared by 1 base and J by 6 bases, with 5 bases of the junction left unmatched. Germline V gene sequence: CDR1 SEHNR, CDR2 FQNEAQ (reference sequence). This CDR3 is 15 amino acids long.

In its sample, this clone was seen once. The J gene is TRBJ1-1, the V gene TRBV4-1; possibly TRBD1 for D (6 bases). The CDR3 extends over 13 amino acids. V gave up 9 bases and J gave up 0 bases, with 11 bases separating them. Germline assignment: CDR1 MGHRA and CDR2 YSYEKL. CDR3 amino acids: CASSQGMNTEAFF. CDR3 DNA: TGCGCCAGTTCTCAGGGGATGAACACTGAAGCTTTCTTT.

This clone was detected only a few times. V usage is TRBV10-3 and J usage is TRBJ1-5, with TRBD1 identical over 8 bases. The CDR3 totals 15 residues. Unmatched junction bases numbered 10, after V lost 5 bases and J lost 7 bases. Germline V gene data show CDR1 as ENHRY and CDR2 as SYGVKD. CDR3 DNA sequence: TGTGCCATCAGTTCCTCTGGACAGGGCGGGCAGCCCCAGCATTTT. Protein sequence: CAISSSGQGGQPQHF.

The V call is TRBV6-1, the J call TRBJ2-7, with D maybe TRBD1 (6 bases). The CDR3 consists of 16 residues. The germline CDR1 and CDR2 sequences are MNHNS and SASEGT. The germline V and J ends were trimmed by 2 bases and 5 bases, with 19 bases remaining between them. The DNA for the CDR3 is TGTGCCAGCAGTGAAAGGTTGGGCAGGGGCAACGACGAGCAGTACTTC. This sequence encodes CASSERLGRGNDEQYF.

This clone was picked up one time. The chain joins TRBV27 to TRBJ2-7; the D is unclear. Germline V gene sequence: CDR1 MNHEY, CDR2 SMNVEV (reference sequence). The CDR3 runs 12 residues. The V end lost 5 bases, the J end lost 2 bases, and 7 bases lay between the germline ends. The CDR3 nucleotides are TGTGCCAGCAGTACTACGACCTACGAGCAGTACTTC. As protein: CASSTTTYEQYF.

This clone is a singleton in its sample. The J gene is TRBJ2-7, the V gene TRBV5-1, with D possibly being TRBD1 (5 bases). The ends were cut back, 2 bases at V and 0 bases at J, with 12 bases in the middle. The germline V gene encodes CDR1 SGHRS and CDR2 YFSETQ. CDR3 length: 15 amino acids. The CDR3 spells CASSLQVSTSYEQYF. The CDR3 DNA reads TGCGCCAGCAGCTTACAGGTTTCCACCTCCTACGAGCAGTACTTC. Variable domain in full (rest from reference TRBV5-1 and TRBJ2-7): KAGVTQTPRYLIKTRGQQVTLSCSPISGHRSVSWYQQTPGQGLQFLFEYFSETQRNKGNFPGRFSGRQFSNSRSEMNVSTLELGDSALYLCASSLQVSTSYEQYFGPGTRLTVT.